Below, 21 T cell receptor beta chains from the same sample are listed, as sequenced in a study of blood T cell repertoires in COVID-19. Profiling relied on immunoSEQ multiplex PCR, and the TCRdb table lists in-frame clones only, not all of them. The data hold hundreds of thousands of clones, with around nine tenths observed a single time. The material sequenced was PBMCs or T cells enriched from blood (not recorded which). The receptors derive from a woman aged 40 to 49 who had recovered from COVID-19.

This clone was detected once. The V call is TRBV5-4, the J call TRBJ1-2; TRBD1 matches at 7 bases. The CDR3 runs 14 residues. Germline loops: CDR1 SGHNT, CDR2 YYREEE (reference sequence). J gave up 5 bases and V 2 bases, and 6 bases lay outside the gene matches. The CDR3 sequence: CASSFRTGLYGYTF. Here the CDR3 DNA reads TGTGCCAGCAGCTTCCGGACAGGATTGTATGGCTACACCTTC.

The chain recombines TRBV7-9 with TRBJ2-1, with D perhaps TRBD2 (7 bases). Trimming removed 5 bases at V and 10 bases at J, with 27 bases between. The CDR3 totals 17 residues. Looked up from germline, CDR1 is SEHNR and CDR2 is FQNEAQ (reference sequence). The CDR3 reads CASSDPPRGGSGGEQFF. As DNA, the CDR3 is TGTGCCAGCAGCGACCCCCCCAGGGGCGGGAGTGGGGGGGAGCAGTTCTTC.

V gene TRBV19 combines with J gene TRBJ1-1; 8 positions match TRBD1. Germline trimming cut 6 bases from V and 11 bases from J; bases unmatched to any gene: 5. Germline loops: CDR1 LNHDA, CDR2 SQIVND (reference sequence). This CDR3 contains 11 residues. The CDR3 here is CASRQTGAAFF. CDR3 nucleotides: TGTGCCAGTAGGCAGACAGGGGCGGCTTTCTTT.

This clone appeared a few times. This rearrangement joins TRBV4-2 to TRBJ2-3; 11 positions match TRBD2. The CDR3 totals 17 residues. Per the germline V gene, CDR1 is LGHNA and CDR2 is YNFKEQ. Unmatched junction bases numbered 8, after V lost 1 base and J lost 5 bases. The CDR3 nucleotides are TGTGCCAGCAGCCAAGTCGGTAGCGGGAGGGCCGGAGATACGCAGTATTTT. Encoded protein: CASSQVGSGRAGDTQYF.

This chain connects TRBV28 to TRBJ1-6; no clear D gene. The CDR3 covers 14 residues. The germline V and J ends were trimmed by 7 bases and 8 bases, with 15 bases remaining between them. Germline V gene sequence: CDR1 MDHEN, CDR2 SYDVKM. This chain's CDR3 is CASTPGGLDSPLHF. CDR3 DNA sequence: TGTGCCAGCACCCCTGGCGGACTTGATTCACCCCTCCACTTT.

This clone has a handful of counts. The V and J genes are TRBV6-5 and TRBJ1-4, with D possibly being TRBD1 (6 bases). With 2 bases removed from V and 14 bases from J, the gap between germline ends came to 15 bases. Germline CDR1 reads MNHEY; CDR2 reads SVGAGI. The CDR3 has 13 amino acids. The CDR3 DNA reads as TGTGCCAGCAGTTACGCAGCTACGGGACATCTGTTTTTT. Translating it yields CASSYAATGHLFF.

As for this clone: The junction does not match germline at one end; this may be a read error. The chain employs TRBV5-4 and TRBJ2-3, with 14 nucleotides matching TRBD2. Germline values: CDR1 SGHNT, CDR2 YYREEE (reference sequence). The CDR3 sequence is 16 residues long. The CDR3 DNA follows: TGTGCCAGCAGCCCGGGGACTAGCGGGAGCAGAGATACGCAGTATTTT. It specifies CASSPGTSGSRDTQYF.

CDR3 sequence (DNA): TGTGCCAGCAGCTTAGGAGCCTTCCAAGAGACCCAGTACTTC. This translates into CASSLGAFQETQYF. The chain is built from TRBV7-2 and TRBJ2-5; unclear D gene. Germline loops: CDR1 SGHTA, CDR2 FQGNSA. This CDR3 is built from 14 residues. Trimming took 1 base from V and 1 from J, leaving 7 bases between them.

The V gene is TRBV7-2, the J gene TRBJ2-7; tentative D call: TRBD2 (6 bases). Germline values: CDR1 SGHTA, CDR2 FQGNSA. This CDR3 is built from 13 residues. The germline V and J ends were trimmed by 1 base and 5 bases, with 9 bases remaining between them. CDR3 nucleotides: TGTGCCAGCAGCTTAGAGGAGGGCGACGAGCAGTACTTC. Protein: CASSLEEGDEQYF.

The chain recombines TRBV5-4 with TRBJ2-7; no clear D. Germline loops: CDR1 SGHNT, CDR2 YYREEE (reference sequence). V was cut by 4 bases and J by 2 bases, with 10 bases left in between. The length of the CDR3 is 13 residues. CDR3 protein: CASSGTDPYEQYF. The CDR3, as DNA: TGTGCCAGCAGCGGTACAGATCCCTACGAGCAGTACTTC.

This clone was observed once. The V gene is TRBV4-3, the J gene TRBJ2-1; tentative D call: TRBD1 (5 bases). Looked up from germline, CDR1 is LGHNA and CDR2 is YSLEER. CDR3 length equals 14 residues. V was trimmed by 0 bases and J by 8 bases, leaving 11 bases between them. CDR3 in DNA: TGCGCCAGCAGCCAAGAGGACAAGTATTATGAGCAGTTCTTC. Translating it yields CASSQEDKYYEQFF.

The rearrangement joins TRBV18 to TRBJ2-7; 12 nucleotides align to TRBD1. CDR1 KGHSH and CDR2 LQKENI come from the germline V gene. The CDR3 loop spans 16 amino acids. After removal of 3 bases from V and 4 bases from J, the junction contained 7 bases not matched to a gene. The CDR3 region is CASSPAGQGARYEQYF. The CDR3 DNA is TGTGCCAGCTCACCCGCGGGACAGGGGGCTCGGTACGAGCAGTACTTC.

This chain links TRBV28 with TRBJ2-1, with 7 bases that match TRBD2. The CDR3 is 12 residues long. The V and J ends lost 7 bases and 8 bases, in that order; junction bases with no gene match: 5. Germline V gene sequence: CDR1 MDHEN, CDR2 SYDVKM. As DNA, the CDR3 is TGTGCCAGCACCTCGGGAGGCCATGAGCAGTTCTTC. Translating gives CASTSGGHEQFF. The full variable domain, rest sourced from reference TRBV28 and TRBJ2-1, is DVKVTQSSRYLVKRTGEKVFLECVQDMDHENMFWYRQDPGLGLRLIYFSYDVKMKEKGDIPEGYSVSREKKERFSLILESASTNQTSMYLCASTSGGHEQFFGPGTRLTVL.

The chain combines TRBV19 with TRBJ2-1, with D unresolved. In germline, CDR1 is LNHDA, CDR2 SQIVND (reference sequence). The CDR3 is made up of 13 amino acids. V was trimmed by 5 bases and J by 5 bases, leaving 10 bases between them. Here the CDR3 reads CASSALKHNEQFF. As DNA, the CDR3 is TGTGCCAGTAGTGCGCTCAAACACAATGAGCAGTTCTTC. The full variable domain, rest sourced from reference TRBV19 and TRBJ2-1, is DGGITQSPKYLFRKEGQNVTLSCEQNLNHDAMYWYRQDPGQGLRLIYYSQIVNDFQKGDIAEGYSVSREKKESFPLTVTSAQKNPTAFYLCASSALKHNEQFFGPGTRLTVL.

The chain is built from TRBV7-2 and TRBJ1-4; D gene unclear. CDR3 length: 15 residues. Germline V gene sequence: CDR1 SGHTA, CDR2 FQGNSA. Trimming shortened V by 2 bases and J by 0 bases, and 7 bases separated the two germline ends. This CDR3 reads CASSLSPATNEKLFF. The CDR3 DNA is TGTGCCAGCAGCTTAAGCCCTGCAACTAATGAAAAACTGTTTTTT. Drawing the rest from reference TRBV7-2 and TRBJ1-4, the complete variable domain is GAGVSQSPSNKVTEKGKDVELRCDPISGHTALYWYRQSLGQGLEFLIYFQGNSAPDKSGLPSDRFSAERTGGSVSTLTIQRTQQEDSAVYLCASSLSPATNEKLFFGSGTQLSVL.

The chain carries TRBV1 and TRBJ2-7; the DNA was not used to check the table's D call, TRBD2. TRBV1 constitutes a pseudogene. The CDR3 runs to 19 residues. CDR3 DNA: TGCACCAGCAGCCGGATTTTCGGGACTAGCGGGAGGGGTGCCTACGAGCAGTACTTC. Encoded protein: CTSSRIFGTSGRGAYEQYF.

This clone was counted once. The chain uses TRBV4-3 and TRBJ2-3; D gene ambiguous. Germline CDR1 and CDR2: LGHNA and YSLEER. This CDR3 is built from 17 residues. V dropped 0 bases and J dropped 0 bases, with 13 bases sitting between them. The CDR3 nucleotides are TGCGCCAGCAGCCAAGATTTCGGCGGCACTAGCACAGATACGCAGTATTTT. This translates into CASSQDFGGTSTDTQYF.

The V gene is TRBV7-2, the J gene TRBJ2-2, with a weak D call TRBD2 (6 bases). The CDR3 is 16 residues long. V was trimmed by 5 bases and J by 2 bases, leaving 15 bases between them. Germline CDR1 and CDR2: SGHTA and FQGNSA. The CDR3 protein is CASSPRGGANTGELFF. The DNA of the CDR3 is TGTGCCAGCAGCCCCCGAGGCGGGGCCAACACCGGGGAGCTGTTTTTT.

The CDR3 loop reads CASSSDHTGYGAEAFF. DNA of the CDR3: TGTGCCAGCAGCTCCGACCATACAGGGTATGGGGCTGAAGCTTTCTTT. The chain couples TRBV21-1 to TRBJ1-1; TRBD1 reflects the table's D call only, with no check against the DNA. TRBV21-1 has pseudogene status. The CDR3 extends over 16 amino acids.

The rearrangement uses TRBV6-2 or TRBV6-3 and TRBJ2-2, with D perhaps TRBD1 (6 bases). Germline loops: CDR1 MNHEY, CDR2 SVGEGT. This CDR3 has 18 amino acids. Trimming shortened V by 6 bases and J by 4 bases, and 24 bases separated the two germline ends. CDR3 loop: CASRPRWVRGSTTGELFF. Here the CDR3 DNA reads TGTGCCAGCAGACCTAGGTGGGTCAGGGGTTCTACCACCGGGGAGCTGTTTTTT.

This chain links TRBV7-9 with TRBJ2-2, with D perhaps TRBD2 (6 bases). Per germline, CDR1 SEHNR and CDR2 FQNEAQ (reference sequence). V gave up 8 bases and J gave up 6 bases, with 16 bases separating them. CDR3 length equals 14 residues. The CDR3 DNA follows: TGTGCCAGCCCCCTCACGGGAGTTCCCGGGGAGCTGTTTTTT. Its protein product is CASPLTGVPGELFF.